One sample yielded the 19 T cell receptor beta chains listed below, sequenced in a study of post-analysis software for immune sequencing data. Whole-study findings and limits: Four to six TRBV segments were more frequent in patients than controls; TRBV5-6, TRBV5-1 and TRBV20-1 belonged to this group.

Antigen specificity for these receptors is unknown. Built from TCR beta cDNA, the libraries had unique molecular identifiers in them. TCRdb reanalysed the PCR reads using MiXCR and keeps one entry per CDR3 protein. The sample has almost 700,000 distinct CDR3 sequences; 59% are singletons. Sequencing used blood. The receptor source for this set is a girl aged 2 to 9 with multiple sclerosis.

DNA of the CDR3: TGTGCCAGCAGCCCCGGGGGGGAGGCGGACAATGAGCAGTTCTTC. Its protein is CASSPGGEADNEQFF. This chain connects TRBV7-3 to TRBJ2-1, with 8 bases identical to TRBD2. From germline, CDR1 is SGHTA and CDR2 FQGTGA. This CDR3 contains 15 residues. V trimming: 5 bases; J trimming: 5 bases; junction bases outside the gene matches: 8. Full variable domain (remainder filled in from reference TRBV7-3 and TRBJ2-1): GAGVSQTPSNKVTEKGKYVELRCDPISGHTALYWYRQSLGQGPEFLIYFQGTGAADDSGLPNDRFFAVRPEGSVSTLKIQRTERGDSAVYLCASSPGGEADNEQFFGPGTRLTVL.

The CDR3 sequence: CASSLARSNEQFF. The DNA of the CDR3 is TGTGCCAGCAGCTTAGCCCGATCCAATGAGCAGTTCTTC. The chain links TRBV7-9 to TRBJ2-1; D is uncertain. The CDR3 has 13 residues. Germline V gene data show CDR1 as SEHNR and CDR2 as FQNEAQ (reference sequence). Trimming took off 0 bases at V and 6 bases at J, with 6 bases between the two ends.

This chain uses TRBV20-1 with TRBJ2-1; 8 positions match TRBD1. The V segment lost 2 bases and the J segment 0 bases; nucleotides outside the gene matches: 6. This CDR3 comprises 16 residues. The V gene's germline CDR1 is DFQATT and CDR2 SNEGSKA (reference sequence). CDR3 bases: TGCAGTGCTAGATCATTACAGGGGGGCTCCTACAATGAGCAGTTCTTC. Amino acid sequence: CSARSLQGGSYNEQFF.

The rearrangement links TRBV29-1 to TRBJ1-1; tentative D call: TRBD1 (6 bases). The germline V gene has CDR1 SQVTM and CDR2 ANQGSEA. The CDR3 runs 13 residues. V was clipped by 5 bases and J by 1 base, with 11 bases between them. The CDR3: CSVLETGNTEAFF. As DNA, the CDR3 is TGCAGCGTTCTCGAGACAGGGAACACTGAAGCTTTCTTT.

V gene TRBV9 combines with J gene TRBJ2-7, with TRBD2 matching 15 bases. Germline CDR1 SGDLS, CDR2 YYNGEE. The CDR3 has 15 amino acids. V gave up 3 bases and J gave up 8 bases; unmatched junction bases: 6. The CDR3 DNA reads as TGTGCCAGCAGCGGAGGACTAGCGGGAGGGCCCCAGCAGTACTTC. Protein: CASSGGLAGGPQQYF.

There are a few counts of this clonotype. The CDR3 loop reads CSARDNSAPSYEQYF. As DNA, the CDR3 is TGCAGTGCTAGAGATAATAGCGCCCCCTCCTACGAGCAGTACTTC. The V gene is TRBV20-1, the J gene TRBJ2-7; TRBD2 might be the D (5 bases). Germline values: CDR1 DFQATT, CDR2 SNEGSKA (reference sequence). The germline V and J ends were trimmed by 0 bases and 0 bases, with 12 bases remaining between them. This CDR3 comprises 15 residues.

The chain combines TRBV5-5 with TRBJ2-1, with D perhaps matching TRBD1 (5 bases). This CDR3 contains 13 residues. V was cut by 2 bases and J by 9 bases, with 12 bases left in between. Per the germline V gene, CDR1 is SGHKS and CDR2 is YYEKEE (reference sequence). The CDR3 protein is CASSFQGSVEQFF. The CDR3 region has the DNA TGTGCCAGCAGCTTCCAGGGCTCGGTTGAGCAGTTCTTC.

This sequence joins TRBV10-1 and TRBJ2-2; 8 bases fit TRBD2. Germline V gene lookup returns CDR1 WNHNN and CDR2 SYGVQD (reference sequence). V lost 2 bases and J lost 4; bases outside the gene matches: 3. The CDR3 extends over 15 amino acids. CDR3 coding DNA: TGCGCCAGCAGTGAGGCGGCGGGGGGCACCGGGGAGCTGTTTTTT. As protein: CASSEAAGGTGELFF.

This clonotype was seen more than once but under ten times. This CDR3 is CSARKRAGLAGGNEQFF. The CDR3 DNA reads as TGCAGTGCCAGAAAGAGAGCGGGACTAGCGGGAGGGAATGAGCAGTTCTTC. The chain joins TRBV20-1 to TRBJ2-1, with 16 bases aligning to TRBD2. This CDR3 region has 17 residues. Trimming took 6 bases from V and 7 from J; bases not matched to a gene: 12. Germline-derived CDR1 and CDR2 are DFQATT and SNEGSKA (reference sequence).

This clonotype came up a few times. This chain uses TRBV29-1 with TRBJ1-2; TRBD1 is a possible D gene (5 bases). V lost 2 bases and J lost 7, with 5 bases in between. CDR3 length: 10 residues. Germline V gives CDR1 SQVTM, CDR2 ANQGSEA. The CDR3 DNA reads TGCAGCGTTGAACAGGGTGGCTACACCTTC. This sequence encodes CSVEQGGYTF.

The chain links TRBV10-3 to TRBJ2-3; D is uncertain. Germline V CDR1 and CDR2: ENHRY, SYGVKD. Trimming left V 0 bases short and J 8 bases short, with 15 bases between. This CDR3 region has 15 residues. The CDR3: CAISESGRSVGTQYF. For the CDR3, the DNA is TGTGCCATCAGTGAGTCGGGCAGGTCGGTTGGTACGCAGTATTTT.

This clonotype was detected only a few times. The chain links TRBV6-2 or TRBV6-3 to TRBJ2-3; 8 bases line up with TRBD1. Germline CDR1 reads MNHEY; CDR2 reads SVGEGT. Unmatched junction bases numbered 9, after V lost 6 bases and J lost 4 bases. The CDR3 length is 15 residues. The CDR3, as DNA: TGTGCCAGCAGGCCCTCAGGGGGCGGGGCAGATACGCAGTATTTT. It yields the protein CASRPSGGGADTQYF.

V and J are TRBV18 and TRBJ2-5, with 12 bases that match TRBD1. The germline V gene encodes CDR1 KGHSH and CDR2 LQKENI. The CDR3 is 15 residues long. V lost 8 bases, J lost 4 bases, and 8 bases stayed unmatched. The CDR3 bases are TGTGCCAGCACCGGGACAGGGGGCGCCTCAGAGACCCAGTACTTC. Protein product: CASTGTGGASETQYF.

Remarks on this clonotype: An end of the junction does not agree with germline; a read error may underlie this. The chain uses TRBV12-3 or TRBV12-4 and TRBJ2-7; D unclear. The CDR3 extends over 14 amino acids. CDR3 sequence (DNA): TGTGCCAGTGGCCCCACGTCCGGGTCGTTCGAGCGGTACTTC. Encoded protein: CASGPTSGSFERYF.

This chain joins TRBV5-1 and TRBJ1-1; no definite D call. With 2 bases removed from V and 3 bases from J, the gap between germline ends came to 11 bases. The CDR3 has 14 amino acids. CDR1 and CDR2 from the germline V gene are SGHRS and YFSETQ. The CDR3 here is CASSLAPEDTEAFF. In DNA, the CDR3 is TGCGCCAGCAGCTTAGCCCCGGAGGACACTGAAGCTTTCTTT.

The CDR3 region is CASSSLTGRDGYTF. The CDR3 DNA reads TGTGCCAGCAGTTCCCTGACAGGGCGGGATGGCTACACCTTC. The genes are TRBV27 and TRBJ1-2, with TRBD1 matching 7 bases. Germline V gene sequence: CDR1 MNHEY, CDR2 SMNVEV (reference sequence). Trimming removed 4 bases from V and 6 bases from J; junction bases left unmatched: 8. This CDR3 has 14 amino acids.

In its sample, this clonotype was seen a few times. This sequence joins TRBV12-3 or TRBV12-4 and TRBJ2-1; D is unresolved. The CDR3 extends over 11 amino acids. Trimming cost V 5 bases and J 12 bases, with 11 bases left between them. As DNA, the CDR3 is TGTGCCAGCAGTGCCGCGGAGATGCAGTTCTTC. It yields the protein CASSAAEMQFF.

The chain couples TRBV14 to TRBJ2-1; 11 bases map to TRBD2. The CDR3 consists of 15 residues. V dropped 5 bases and J dropped 2; count of bases not matched to a gene: 2. Germline-derived CDR1 and CDR2 are SGHDN and FVKESK. CDR3 sequence: CASSMGLAAYNEQFF. The CDR3 coding sequence is TGTGCCAGCAGCATGGGACTAGCGGCCTACAATGAGCAGTTCTTC.

A few counts support this clonotype. This sequence joins TRBV3-1 and TRBJ2-5; D gene unclear. The CDR3 runs to 15 residues. Germline assignment: CDR1 LGHDT and CDR2 YNNKEL (reference sequence). Trimming removed 0 bases at V and 1 base at J, with 9 bases between. In DNA form, the CDR3 reads TGTGCCAGCAGCCAAGATAGCCCCCTCCAAGAGACCCAGTACTTC. Translated: CASSQDSPLQETQYF.